This T cell receptor (beta chain) derives from a study of blood T cells in healthy people across ages. The CDR3 extends over 17 amino acids. With 6 bases clipped from V and 2 bases from J, the junction kept 14 bases outside the gene matches. Germline V gives CDR1 MNHEY, CDR2 SVGEGT. Through a sample-barcoded 5' primer and a J-beta primer mix, a second PCR was run for roughly 6 to 12 cycles. MiXCR was run by TCRdb on the 5' RACE reads, yielding one entry per CDR3 protein. The sample yields 790,000 or so distinct CDR3 sequences, about 61% seen once. Isolated PBMCs totaled at least 7 million in each sample.

The origin of this receptor is a man in his forties in good health. The chain joins TRBV6-2 or TRBV6-3 to TRBJ2-7; 9 bases map to TRBD1. Sequences were obtained from blood. The CDR3 loop is CASRNGQGLEKTYEQYF. The CDR3, as DNA: TGTGCCAGCAGGAACGGACAGGGGCTCGAGAAGACCTACGAGCAGTACTTC.